This TCR beta chain was documented in a study of PD-L1 blockade in urothelial cancer. Time point meaning: pretreatment peripheral blood. TCRdb's table, derived via immunoSEQ multiplex PCR, lists solely in-frame clones and lacks some. The table includes roughly 77,000 clones, 84% detected once. The ends were cut back, 1 base at V and 4 bases at J, with 8 bases in the middle. CDR3 length: 14 amino acids. Per germline, CDR1 SEHNR and CDR2 FQNEAQ (reference sequence). Worth noting for this clone: What it binds is not known.

The study, taken as a whole, reports: A pretreatment blood TCR clonality that fell below the median predicted better progression-free and overall survival.

The chain is built from TRBV7-9 and TRBJ1-3; D gene uncertain. This sequence originates from a woman aged 70-85 years with urothelial cancer. The sample here was PBMCs, taken around atezolizumab (anti-PD-L1) treatment. The DNA of the CDR3 is TGTGCCAGCAGCTTAGAAGTTGCGGGAAACACCATATATTTT. Protein sequence: CASSLEVAGNTIYF.